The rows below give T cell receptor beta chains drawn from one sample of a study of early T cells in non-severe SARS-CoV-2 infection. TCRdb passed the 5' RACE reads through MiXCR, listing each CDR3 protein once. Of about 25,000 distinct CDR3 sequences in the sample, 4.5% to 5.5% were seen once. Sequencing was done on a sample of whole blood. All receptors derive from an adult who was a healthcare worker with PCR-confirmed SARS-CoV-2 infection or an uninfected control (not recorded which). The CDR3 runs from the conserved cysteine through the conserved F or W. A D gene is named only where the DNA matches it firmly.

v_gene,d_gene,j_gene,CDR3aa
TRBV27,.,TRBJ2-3,CASSFGLYTDTQYF
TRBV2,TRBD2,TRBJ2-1,CASTRGSGRAGNEQFF
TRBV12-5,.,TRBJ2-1,CASGLMGTGPYNEQFF
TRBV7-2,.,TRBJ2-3,CASSVGLATDTQYF
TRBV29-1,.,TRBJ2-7,CSVRQTYEQYF
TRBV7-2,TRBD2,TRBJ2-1,CASSLQAGVHNEQFF
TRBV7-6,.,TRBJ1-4,CASSSAQGSNEKLFF
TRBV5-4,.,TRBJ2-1,CASSLQGVYNEQFF
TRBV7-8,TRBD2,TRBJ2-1,CASSPQAGGIYNEQFF
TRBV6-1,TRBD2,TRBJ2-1,CASRPSLAGANNEQFF
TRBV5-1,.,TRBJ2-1,CASSPQVGNEQFF
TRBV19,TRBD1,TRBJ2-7,CASRGPSFREQYF
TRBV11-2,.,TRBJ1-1,CASCPGGYTEAFF
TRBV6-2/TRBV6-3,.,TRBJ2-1,CASSDWRPSYNEQFF
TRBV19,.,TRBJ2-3,CASSTGRLGTDTQYF
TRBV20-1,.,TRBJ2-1,CSARARRNNEQFF
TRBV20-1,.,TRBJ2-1,CSARDPTFGDNEQFF
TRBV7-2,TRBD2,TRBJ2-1,CASSELAGGEYNEQFF
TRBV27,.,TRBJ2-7,CASIPSWRVSSYEQYF
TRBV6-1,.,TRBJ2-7,CASSEFDRSYEQYF
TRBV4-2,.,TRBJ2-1,CASSRQGDEQFF
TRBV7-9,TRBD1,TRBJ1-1,CASSLGTATEAFF
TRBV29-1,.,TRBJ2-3,CSVGWARRDTDTQYF
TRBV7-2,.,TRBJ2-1,CASSSRARSNEQFF
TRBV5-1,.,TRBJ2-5,CASSLEGSKTQYF
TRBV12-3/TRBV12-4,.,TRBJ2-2,CASGWGGELFF
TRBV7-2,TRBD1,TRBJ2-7,CASSITTGPNEQYF
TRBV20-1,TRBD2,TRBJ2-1,CSARTSGLDEQFF
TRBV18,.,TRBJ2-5,CASSPNYQMGQYF
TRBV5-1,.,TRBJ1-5,CASSSDSHQPQHF
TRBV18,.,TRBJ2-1,CASSPPVGSEQFF
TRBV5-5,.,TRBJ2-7,CASSGYFRTYYEQYF
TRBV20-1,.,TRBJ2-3,CSAKQWSTDTQYF
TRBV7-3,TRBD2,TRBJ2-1,CASSPMGTSGQEVFF
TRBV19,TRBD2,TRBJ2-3,CASSPMGLASSTDTQYF
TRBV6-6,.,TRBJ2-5,CANINGRIQETQYF
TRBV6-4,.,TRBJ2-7,CASSDPSEQYF
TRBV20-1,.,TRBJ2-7,CSAPPTGLGEQYF
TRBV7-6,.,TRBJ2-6,CASSSSTGFRANVLTF
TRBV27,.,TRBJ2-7,CASRKGNEQYF
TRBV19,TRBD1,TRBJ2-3,CASSKRAGGPSYPSTDTQYF
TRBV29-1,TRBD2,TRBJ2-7,CSVDLGAGVGYEQYF
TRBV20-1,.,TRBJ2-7,CSTGDSSSYEQYF
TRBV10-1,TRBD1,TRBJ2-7,CASAGGSSYEQYF
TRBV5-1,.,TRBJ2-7,CASSLEVDKIYEQYF
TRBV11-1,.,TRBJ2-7,CASSPWGNEQYF
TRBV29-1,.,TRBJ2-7,CSVADGSYEQYF
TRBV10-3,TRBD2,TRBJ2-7,CAISGLAGEGEQYF